Following are 18 T cell receptor beta chains from one sample sequenced in a study of T cells after posttransplantation cyclophosphamide. TCRdb keeps only in-frame clones here, not all; method: immunoSEQ multiplex PCR. Seen here are 13,000 to 15,000 clones, 76% observed once, and the top ten hold more than 0.95%. The specimen sequenced was memory CD4+ T cells sorted from PBMCs. The receptors were gathered from a man in his fifties or sixties.

This clone occurred once. This chain links TRBV9 with TRBJ2-7; D not resolved. V was cut by 0 bases and J by 3 bases, with 7 bases left in between. The CDR3 totals 13 residues. Germline assignment: CDR1 SGDLS and CDR2 YYNGEE. Here the CDR3 reads CASSVDSHYEQYF. DNA of the CDR3: TGTGCCAGCAGCGTAGATTCCCACTACGAGCAGTACTTC.

This clone occurred a few times. The chain employs TRBV18 and TRBJ2-3; the D gene is possibly TRBD2 (5 bases). Germline CDR1 is KGHSH and CDR2 is LQKENI. There are 14 residues in the CDR3. Trimming cost V 0 bases and J 8 bases, with 12 bases left between them. CDR3 sequence reads: CASSPPMREVTQYF. CDR3 in DNA: TGTGCCAGCTCACCACCGATGAGGGAAGTTACGCAGTATTTT. The whole variable domain, remainder taken from reference TRBV18 and TRBJ2-3, is NAGVMQNPRHLVRRRGQEARLRCSPMKGHSHVYWYRQLPEEGLKFMVYLQKENIIDESGMPKERFSAEFPKEGPSILRIQQVVRGDSAAYFCASSPPMREVTQYFGPGTRLTVL.

This chain connects TRBV29-1 to TRBJ2-3, with D possibly being TRBD2 (7 bases). V was shortened by 6 bases and J by 6 bases, with 19 bases between the two germline ends. Germline assignment: CDR1 SQVTM and CDR2 ANQGSEA. CDR3 length: 14 residues. CDR3 region: CSVAPSGGGDTQYF. CDR3 sequence (DNA): TGCAGCGTGGCCCCTAGCGGAGGGGGGGATACGCAGTATTTT.

This clone has more than one count but fewer than ten. The V and J genes are TRBV14 and TRBJ2-5; the match to TRBD1 covers 8 bases. The V and J ends lost 2 bases and 5 bases, in that order; junction bases with no gene match: 7. From germline, CDR1 is SGHDN and CDR2 FVKESK. The CDR3 runs 15 residues. CDR3 region: CASSQYRGSSETQYF. The CDR3 nucleotides read TGTGCCAGCAGCCAATACAGGGGGTCTTCGGAGACCCAGTACTTC.

The chain joins TRBV5-4 to TRBJ1-2; D possibly corresponds to TRBD1 (6 bases). With 2 bases removed from V and 6 bases from J, the gap between germline ends came to 8 bases. From germline, CDR1 is SGHNT and CDR2 YYREEE (reference sequence). This CDR3 is 12 amino acids long. CDR3 DNA sequence: TGTGCCAGCAGCTTACGACAGGATGGCTACACCTTC. Its translation is CASSLRQDGYTF.

This clone occurred once. The chain is built from TRBV4-2 and TRBJ2-7; D remains unclear. Germline loops: CDR1 LGHNA, CDR2 YNFKEQ. The CDR3 runs to 12 residues. The V gene lost 0 bases and the J gene lost 6 bases, with 6 bases spanning the gap. Here the CDR3 DNA reads TGTGCCAGCAGCCAAGACTATGGCGAGCAGTACTTC. Encoded protein: CASSQDYGEQYF.

The chain recombines TRBV4-2 with TRBJ1-2; 8 bases align to TRBD1. The junction had 4 bases not matched to a gene; V was cut back by 0 bases and J by 10 bases. Germline V gene data show CDR1 as LGHNA and CDR2 as YNFKEQ. CDR3 length equals 13 residues. The CDR3 DNA reads TGTGCCAGCAGCCAAGATGGGGACAGGACCTACACCTTC. Its protein product is CASSQDGDRTYTF.

This clone was recorded a few times. V is TRBV19 and J is TRBJ2-3, with TRBD2 matching 9 bases. The CDR3 totals 14 residues. Trimming took 7 bases from V and 6 from J; bases not matched to a gene: 8. The germline V gene has CDR1 LNHDA and CDR2 SQIVND (reference sequence). Here the CDR3 DNA reads TGTGCCAGTAAGAAGCGGGGGGCGGGCGATACGCAGTATTTT. Protein sequence: CASKKRGAGDTQYF.

For this clone: The conserved closing phenylalanine or tryptophan is absent in this CDR3, likely reflecting a read error. This chain links TRBV20-1 with TRBJ2-7; D is uncertain. The CDR3 totals 11 residues. CDR1 is DFQATT and CDR2 is SNEGSKA in the germline V gene (reference sequence). V lost 0 bases and J lost 7, with 7 bases in between. CDR3 sequence reads: CSARDLEEQYL. The CDR3, as DNA: TGCAGTGCTAGAGATCTAGAGGAGCAGTACCTC.

This clone occurred a few times. The genes are TRBV2 and TRBJ1-5, with TRBD1 matching over 8 bases. CDR1 and CDR2 from the germline V gene are SNHLY and FYNNEI. This CDR3 is built from 15 residues. V was clipped by 6 bases and J by 6 bases; unmatched bases: 10. This CDR3 reads CASSPGQGAVQPQHF. CDR3 sequence (DNA): TGTGCCAGCAGCCCTGGTCAGGGGGCTGTTCAGCCCCAGCATTTT.

This sequence joins TRBV4-2 and TRBJ2-1; TRBD2 matches 8 bases. This CDR3 contains 15 residues. In germline, CDR1 is LGHNA, CDR2 YNFKEQ. V trimming: 3 bases; J trimming: 7 bases; junction bases outside the gene matches: 8. For the CDR3, the DNA is TGTGCCAGCAGCCACCCGTCGCTAGCGGGTAATGAGCAGTTCTTC. Translation gives CASSHPSLAGNEQFF.

Only one count was recorded for this clone. V usage is TRBV9 and J usage is TRBJ2-1; the match to TRBD2 covers 12 bases. CDR1 and CDR2 (germline): SGDLS, YYNGEE. The V gene end was trimmed by 2 bases and the J gene end by 9 bases; junction bases not matched to a gene: 6. This CDR3 is 15 amino acids long. CDR3 sequence: CASSVVSSGRGEQFF. DNA for the CDR3: TGTGCCAGCAGCGTTGTGTCTAGCGGGAGGGGTGAGCAGTTCTTC.

The gene calls are TRBV11-2 and TRBJ1-1, with TRBD1 identical over 7 bases. Trimming took 6 bases from V and 8 from J; bases not matched to a gene: 9. There are 13 residues in the CDR3. Germline-derived CDR1 and CDR2 are SGHAT and FQNNGV. The CDR3 loop is CASRPAGTAEAFF. As DNA, the CDR3 is TGTGCCAGCAGGCCCGCCGGGACAGCGGAAGCTTTCTTT.

This clone turned up a few times. In nucleotides, the CDR3 is TGTGCCAGCAGTCGGACAGGCCGTAGGTCCCTCCACTTT. Its protein product is CASSRTGRRSLHF. The rearrangement links TRBV6-5 to TRBJ1-6; 7 bases match TRBD1. The V gene's germline CDR1 is MNHEY and CDR2 SVGAGI. The CDR3 covers 13 residues. With V trimmed by 5 bases and J by 14 bases, 9 bases remained unmatched.

This clone was detected once. The chain carries TRBV11-3 and TRBJ2-3, with D perhaps TRBD2 (5 bases). The ends were cut back, 3 bases at V and 0 bases at J, with 10 bases in the middle. Germline V lookup: CDR1 SGHNT, CDR2 YENEEA. The CDR3 is 15 amino acids. This chain's CDR3 is CASSFLGASTDTQYF. The CDR3 DNA reads TGTGCCAGCAGCTTTTTGGGAGCTAGCACAGATACGCAGTATTTT.

The chain links TRBV4-2 to TRBJ1-5; tentative D call: TRBD1 (5 bases). The V gene lost 4 bases and the J gene lost 3 bases, with 13 bases spanning the gap. Germline values: CDR1 LGHNA, CDR2 YNFKEQ. The CDR3 is made up of 15 amino acids. The CDR3 DNA follows: TGTGCCAGCAGCCCCCAGGGTCAGGACAATCAGCCCCAGCATTTT. Encoded protein: CASSPQGQDNQPQHF.

This clone was seen just once. The chain combines TRBV5-1 with TRBJ2-5; D possibly corresponds to TRBD2 (5 bases). The CDR3 covers 16 residues. Trimming pared 0 bases from V and 4 bases from J, leaving 16 bases between. Germline lookup yields CDR1 SGHRS and CDR2 YFSETQ. The CDR3, as DNA: TGCGCCAGCAGCTTGGGGGCTCAAGCGGTAGGAGAGACCCAGTACTTC. It is translated as CASSLGAQAVGETQYF.

The chain employs TRBV19 and TRBJ1-1; D may be TRBD1 (6 bases). V was trimmed by 6 bases and J by 6 bases, leaving 20 bases between them. The germline V gene has CDR1 LNHDA and CDR2 SQIVND (reference sequence). This CDR3 has 15 residues. The CDR3 loop is CASRKQTTGRAEAFF. The DNA of the CDR3 is TGTGCCAGTAGAAAGCAGACCACAGGGCGTGCTGAAGCTTTCTTT.